This TCR beta chain was recovered during a study of blood T cell repertoires in COVID-19. Study-level information: The United States, Italy and Spain were the sources of the acute and convalescent COVID-19 samples.

CDR1 is SGHVS and CDR2 is FQNEAQ in the germline V gene. J was trimmed by 3 bases and V by 5 bases; bases with no gene match: 2. There are 13 residues in the CDR3. Libraries were prepared by immunoSEQ multiplex PCR; TCRdb keeps only in-frame clonotypes and omits some of them. The table records about 120,000 clones, more than 75% of them present only once. The chain joins TRBV7-8 to TRBJ1-2; 8 bases are a match to TRBD1. Material for sequencing was peripheral blood. The clonotype originates from a man in his forties or fifties with acute or convalescent COVID-19. The CDR3 protein is CASSVTGDYGYTF. The CDR3 coding sequence is TGTGCCAGCAGCGTGACAGGGGACTATGGCTACACCTTC.